This TCR beta chain is drawn from a study of shared clonotypes between healthy human individuals. Clones were read by immunoSEQ multiplex PCR, and TCRdb kept only the in-frame ones, dropping some. The repertoire consists of about 110,000 clones, with 65% to 75% occurring once and the leading ten covering around 23%. The germline gives CDR1 MNHEY, CDR2 SMNVEV (reference sequence). The CDR3 is 14 residues long. The V gene end was trimmed by 4 bases and the J gene end by 5 bases; junction bases not matched to a gene: 6. This chain uses TRBV27 with TRBJ2-7; TRBD2 matches at 9 bases. The clonotype originates from a woman aged 25 to 45 in good health. The sequenced sample consisted of memory CD8+ T cells sorted from blood. Sample subset: CD45RO+ cells pooled with CCR7-negative TemRA cells. Here the CDR3 DNA reads TGTGCCAGCAGTTGGACTAGCGAGGTGGACGAGCAGTACTTC. Amino acids: CASSWTSEVDEQYF.